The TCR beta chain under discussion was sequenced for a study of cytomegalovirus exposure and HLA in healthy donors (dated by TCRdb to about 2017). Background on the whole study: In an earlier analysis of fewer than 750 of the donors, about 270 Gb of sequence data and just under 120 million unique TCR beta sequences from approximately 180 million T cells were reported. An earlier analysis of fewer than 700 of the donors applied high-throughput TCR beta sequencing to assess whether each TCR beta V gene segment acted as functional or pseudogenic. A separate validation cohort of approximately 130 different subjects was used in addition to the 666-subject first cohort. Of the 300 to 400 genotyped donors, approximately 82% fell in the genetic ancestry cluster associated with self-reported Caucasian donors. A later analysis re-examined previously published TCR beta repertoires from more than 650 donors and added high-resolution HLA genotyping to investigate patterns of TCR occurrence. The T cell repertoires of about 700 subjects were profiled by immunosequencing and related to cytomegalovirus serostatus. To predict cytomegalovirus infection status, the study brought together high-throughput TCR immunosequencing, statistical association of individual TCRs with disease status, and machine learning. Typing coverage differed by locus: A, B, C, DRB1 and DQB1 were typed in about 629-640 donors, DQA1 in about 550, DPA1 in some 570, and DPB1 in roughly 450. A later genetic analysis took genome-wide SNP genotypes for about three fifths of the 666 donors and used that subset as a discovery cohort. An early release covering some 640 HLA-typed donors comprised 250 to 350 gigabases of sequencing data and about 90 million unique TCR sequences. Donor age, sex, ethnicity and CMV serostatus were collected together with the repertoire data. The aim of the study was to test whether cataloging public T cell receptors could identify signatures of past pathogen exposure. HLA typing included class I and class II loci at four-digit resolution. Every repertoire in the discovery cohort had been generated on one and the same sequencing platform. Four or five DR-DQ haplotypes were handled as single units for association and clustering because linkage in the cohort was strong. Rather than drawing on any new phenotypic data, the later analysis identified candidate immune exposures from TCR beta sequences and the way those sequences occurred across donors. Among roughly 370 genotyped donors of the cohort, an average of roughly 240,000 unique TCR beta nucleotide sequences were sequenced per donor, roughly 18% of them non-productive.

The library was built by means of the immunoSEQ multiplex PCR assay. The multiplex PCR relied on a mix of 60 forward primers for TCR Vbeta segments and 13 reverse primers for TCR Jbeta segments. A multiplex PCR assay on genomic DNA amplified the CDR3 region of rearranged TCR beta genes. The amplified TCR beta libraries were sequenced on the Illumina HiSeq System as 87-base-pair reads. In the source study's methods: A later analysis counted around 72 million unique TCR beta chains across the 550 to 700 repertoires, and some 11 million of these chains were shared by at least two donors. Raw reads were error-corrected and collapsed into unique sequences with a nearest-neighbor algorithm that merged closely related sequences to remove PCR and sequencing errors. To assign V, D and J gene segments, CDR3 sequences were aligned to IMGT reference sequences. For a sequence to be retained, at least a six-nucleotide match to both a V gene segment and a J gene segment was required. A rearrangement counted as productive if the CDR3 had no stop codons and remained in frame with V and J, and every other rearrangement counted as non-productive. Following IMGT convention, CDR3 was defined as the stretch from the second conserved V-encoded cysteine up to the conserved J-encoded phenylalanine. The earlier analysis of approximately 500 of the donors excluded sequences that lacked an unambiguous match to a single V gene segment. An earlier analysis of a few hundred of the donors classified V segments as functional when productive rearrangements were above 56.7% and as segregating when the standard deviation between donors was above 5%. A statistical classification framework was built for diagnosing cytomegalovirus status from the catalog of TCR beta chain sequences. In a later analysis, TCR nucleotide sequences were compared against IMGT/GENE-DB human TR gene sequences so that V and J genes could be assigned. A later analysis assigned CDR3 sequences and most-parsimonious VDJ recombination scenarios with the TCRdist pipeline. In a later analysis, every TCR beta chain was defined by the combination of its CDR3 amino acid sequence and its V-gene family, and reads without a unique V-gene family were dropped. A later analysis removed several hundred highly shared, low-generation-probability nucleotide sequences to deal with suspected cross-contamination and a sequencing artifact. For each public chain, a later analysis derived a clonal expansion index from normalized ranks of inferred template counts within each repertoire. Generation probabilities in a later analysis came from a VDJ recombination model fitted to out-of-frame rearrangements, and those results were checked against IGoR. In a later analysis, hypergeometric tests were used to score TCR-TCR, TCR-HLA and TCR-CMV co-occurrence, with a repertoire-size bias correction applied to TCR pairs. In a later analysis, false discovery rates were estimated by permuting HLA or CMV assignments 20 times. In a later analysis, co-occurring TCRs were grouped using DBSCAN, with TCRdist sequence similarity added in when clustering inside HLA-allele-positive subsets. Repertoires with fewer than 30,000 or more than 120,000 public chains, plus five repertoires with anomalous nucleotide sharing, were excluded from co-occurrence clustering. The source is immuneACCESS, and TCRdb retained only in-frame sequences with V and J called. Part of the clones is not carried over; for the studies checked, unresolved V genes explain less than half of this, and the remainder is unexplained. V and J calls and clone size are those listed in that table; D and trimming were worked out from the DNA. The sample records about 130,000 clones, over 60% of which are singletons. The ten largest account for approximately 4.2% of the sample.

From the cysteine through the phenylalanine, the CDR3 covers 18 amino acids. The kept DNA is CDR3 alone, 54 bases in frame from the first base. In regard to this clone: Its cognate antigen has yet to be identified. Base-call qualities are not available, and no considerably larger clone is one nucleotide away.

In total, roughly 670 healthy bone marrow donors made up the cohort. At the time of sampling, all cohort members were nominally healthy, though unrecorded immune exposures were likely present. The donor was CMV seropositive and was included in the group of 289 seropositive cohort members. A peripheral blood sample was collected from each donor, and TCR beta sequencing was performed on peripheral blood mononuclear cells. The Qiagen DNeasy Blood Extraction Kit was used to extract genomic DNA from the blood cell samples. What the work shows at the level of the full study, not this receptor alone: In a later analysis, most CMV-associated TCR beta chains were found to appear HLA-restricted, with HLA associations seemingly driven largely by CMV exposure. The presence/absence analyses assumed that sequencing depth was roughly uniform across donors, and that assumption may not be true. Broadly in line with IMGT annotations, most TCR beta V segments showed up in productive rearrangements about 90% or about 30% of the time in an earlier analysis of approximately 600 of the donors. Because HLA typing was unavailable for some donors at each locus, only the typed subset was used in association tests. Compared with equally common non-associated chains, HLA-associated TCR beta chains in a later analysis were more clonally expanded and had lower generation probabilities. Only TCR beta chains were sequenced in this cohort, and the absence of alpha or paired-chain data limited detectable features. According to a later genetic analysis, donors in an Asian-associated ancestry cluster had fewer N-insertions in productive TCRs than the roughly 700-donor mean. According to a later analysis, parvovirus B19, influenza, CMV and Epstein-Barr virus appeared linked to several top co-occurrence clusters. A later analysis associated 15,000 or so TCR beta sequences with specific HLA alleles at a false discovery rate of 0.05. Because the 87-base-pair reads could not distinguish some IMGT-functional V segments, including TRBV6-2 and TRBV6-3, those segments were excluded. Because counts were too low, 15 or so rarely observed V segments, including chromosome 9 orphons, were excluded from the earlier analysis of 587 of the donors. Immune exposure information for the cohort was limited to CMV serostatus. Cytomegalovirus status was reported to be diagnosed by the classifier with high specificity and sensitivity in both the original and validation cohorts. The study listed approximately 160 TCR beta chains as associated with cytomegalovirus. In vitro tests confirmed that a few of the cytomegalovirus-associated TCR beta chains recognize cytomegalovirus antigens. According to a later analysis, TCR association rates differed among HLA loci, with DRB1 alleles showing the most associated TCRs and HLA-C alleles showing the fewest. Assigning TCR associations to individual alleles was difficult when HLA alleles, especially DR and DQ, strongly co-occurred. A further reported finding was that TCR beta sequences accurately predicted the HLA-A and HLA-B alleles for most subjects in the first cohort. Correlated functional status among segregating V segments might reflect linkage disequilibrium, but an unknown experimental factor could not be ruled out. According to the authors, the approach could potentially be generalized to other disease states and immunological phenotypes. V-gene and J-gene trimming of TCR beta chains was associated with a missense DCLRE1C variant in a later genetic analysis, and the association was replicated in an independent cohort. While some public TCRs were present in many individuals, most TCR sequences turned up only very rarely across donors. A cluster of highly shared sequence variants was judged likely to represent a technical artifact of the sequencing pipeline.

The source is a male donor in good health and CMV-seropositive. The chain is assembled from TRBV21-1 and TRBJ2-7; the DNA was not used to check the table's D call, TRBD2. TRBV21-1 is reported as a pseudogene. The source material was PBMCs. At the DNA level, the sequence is TGTGCCAGCAGCAAATGGGGCCCTAAGCGGGAGGTCTGCTGCGAGCAGTACTTC. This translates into CASSKWGPKREVCCEQYF.